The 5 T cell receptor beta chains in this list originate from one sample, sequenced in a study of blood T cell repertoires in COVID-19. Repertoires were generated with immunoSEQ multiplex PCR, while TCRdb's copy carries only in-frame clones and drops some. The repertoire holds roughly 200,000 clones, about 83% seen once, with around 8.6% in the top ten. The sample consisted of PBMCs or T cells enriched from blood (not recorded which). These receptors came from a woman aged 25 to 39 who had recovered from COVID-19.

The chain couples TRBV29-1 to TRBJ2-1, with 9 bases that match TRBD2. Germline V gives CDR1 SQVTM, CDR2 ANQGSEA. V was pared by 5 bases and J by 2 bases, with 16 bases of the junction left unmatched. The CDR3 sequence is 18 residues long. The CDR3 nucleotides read TGCAGCGTTCAATTTGTGGGGCGGGAGGGCCTGGCCTACAATGAGCAGTTCTTC. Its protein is CSVQFVGREGLAYNEQFF.

DNA for the CDR3: TGCAGCGTTGAAGGGACTAGCGGGAGATTCAATGAGCAGTTCTTC. Its protein product is CSVEGTSGRFNEQFF. The rearrangement links TRBV29-1 to TRBJ2-1; TRBD2 agrees at 13 bases. The J segment lost 6 bases and the V segment lost 1 base, leaving 3 bases of the junction unmatched. This CDR3 is built from 15 residues. Germline CDR1 is SQVTM and CDR2 is ANQGSEA.

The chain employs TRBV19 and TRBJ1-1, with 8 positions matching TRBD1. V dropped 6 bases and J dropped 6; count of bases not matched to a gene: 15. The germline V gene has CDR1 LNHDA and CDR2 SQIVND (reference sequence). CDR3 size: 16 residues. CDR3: CASSTLLSTTGAEAFF. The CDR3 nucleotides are TGTGCCAGTAGCACCCTCCTTAGCACGACAGGGGCTGAAGCTTTCTTT.

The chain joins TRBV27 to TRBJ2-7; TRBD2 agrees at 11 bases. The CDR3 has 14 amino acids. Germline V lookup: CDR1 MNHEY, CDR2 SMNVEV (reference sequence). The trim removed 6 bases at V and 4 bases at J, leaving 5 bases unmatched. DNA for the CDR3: TGTGCCAGCAGCTGGGGACTAGCGGATTACGAGCAGTACTTC. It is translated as CASSWGLADYEQYF.

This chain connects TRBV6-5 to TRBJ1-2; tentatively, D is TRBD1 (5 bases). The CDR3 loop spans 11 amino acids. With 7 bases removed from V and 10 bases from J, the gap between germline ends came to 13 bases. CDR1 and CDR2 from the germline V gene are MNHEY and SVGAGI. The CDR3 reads CASTQGGVYTF. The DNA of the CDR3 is TGTGCCAGCACCCAGGGTGGGGTCTACACCTTC.